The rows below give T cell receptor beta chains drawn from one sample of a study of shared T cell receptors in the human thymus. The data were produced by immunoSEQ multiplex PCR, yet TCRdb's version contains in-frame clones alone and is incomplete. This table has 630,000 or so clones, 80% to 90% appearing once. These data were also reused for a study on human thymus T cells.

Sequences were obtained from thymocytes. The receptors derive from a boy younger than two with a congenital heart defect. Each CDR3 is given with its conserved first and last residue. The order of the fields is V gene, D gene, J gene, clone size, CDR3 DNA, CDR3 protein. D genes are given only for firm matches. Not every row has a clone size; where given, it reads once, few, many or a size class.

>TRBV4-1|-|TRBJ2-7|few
TGCGCCAGCAGAAGACAGTTAAGCTCCTACGAGCAGTACTTC
CASRRQLSSYEQYF
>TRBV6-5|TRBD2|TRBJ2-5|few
TGTGCCAGCACGACAGCGGGGGCTCAAGAGACCCAGTACTTC
CASTTAGAQETQYF
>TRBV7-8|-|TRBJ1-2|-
TGTGCCAGCAGCCATAATGACAGGTCCCCCTATGGCTACACCTTC
CASSHNDRSPYGYTF
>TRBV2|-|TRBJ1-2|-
TGTGCCAGCAGTTTTCCAGACAGGCCCTACGTAGATGGCTACACCTTC
CASSFPDRPYVDGYTF
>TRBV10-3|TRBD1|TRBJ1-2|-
TGTGCCACCGAGACAGGGGCAGAGGACTATGGCTACACCTTC
CATETGAEDYGYTF
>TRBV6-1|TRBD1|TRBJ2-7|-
TGTGCCAGCAGTGATACAACCATGACAGGGGTCAGAGAGCAGTACTTC
CASSDTTMTGVREQYF
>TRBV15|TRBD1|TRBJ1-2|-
TGTGCCACCAGCAGAGATACAGGGGGGAGCTATGGCTACACCTTC
CATSRDTGGSYGYTF
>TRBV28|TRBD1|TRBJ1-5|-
TGTGCCAGCAGTGGGACAGATAGCAATCAGCCCCAGCATTTT
CASSGTDSNQPQHF
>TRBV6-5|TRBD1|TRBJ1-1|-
TGTGCCAGCAGTTCCTGGACAGGGGTGAACACTGAAGCTTTCTTT
CASSSWTGVNTEAFF
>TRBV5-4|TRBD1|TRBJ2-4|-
TGTGCCAGCAGCTTGGCTGGGACAGGGAGGGAAAACATTCAGTACTTC
CASSLAGTGRENIQYF
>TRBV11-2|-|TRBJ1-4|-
TGTGCCAGCAGCTTCCCCAGGACTACTAATGAAAAACTGTTTTTT
CASSFPRTTNEKLFF
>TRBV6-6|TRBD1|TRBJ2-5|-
TGTGCCAGCAGTTACACCGCAGGGGGACAAGAGACCCAGTACTTC
CASSYTAGGQETQYF
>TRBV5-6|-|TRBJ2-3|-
TGTGCCAGCAGCCTCGAGGATACGCAGTATTTT
CASSLEDTQYF
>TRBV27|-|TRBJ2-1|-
TGTGCCAGCGCAGACAGGTCCTACAATGAGCAGTTCTTC
CASADRSYNEQFF
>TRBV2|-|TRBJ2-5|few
TGTGCCAGCAGTGAAGTTCGTAGGACAGACCAAGAGACCCAGTACTTC
CASSEVRRTDQETQYF
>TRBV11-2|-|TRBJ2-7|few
TGTGCCAGCAGCCGACCGACAGCTTACGAGCAGTACTTC
CASSRPTAYEQYF
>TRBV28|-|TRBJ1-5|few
TGTGCCAGCAGAGGACAGCGAGATAGCAATCAGCCCCAGCATTTT
CASRGQRDSNQPQHF
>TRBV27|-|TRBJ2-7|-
TGTGCCAGCAGTTTATGTAGGCGGCGGCAGGGTGGAGGGTGCCACTACGAGCAGTACTTC
CASSLCRRRQGGGCHYEQYF
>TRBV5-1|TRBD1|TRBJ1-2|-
TGCGCCAGCAGCTTGGGACAGGGTGATGGCTACACCTTC
CASSLGQGDGYTF
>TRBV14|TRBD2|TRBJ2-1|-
TGTGCCAGCAGCCAAGATTCCAGCGGGGGGGCGAGCTCCTACAATGAGCAGTTCTTC
CASSQDSSGGASSYNEQFF
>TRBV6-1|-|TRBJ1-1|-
TGTGCCAGCAGAACAGGAACTAACACTGAAGCTTTCTTT
CASRTGTNTEAFF
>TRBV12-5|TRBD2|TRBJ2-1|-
TGTGCTAAAACGAACGGGACTAGTGGTAACAATGAGCAGTTCTTC
CAKTNGTSGNNEQFF
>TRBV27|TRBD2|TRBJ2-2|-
TGTGCCAGCAGAAGACATACGGGGGGGCGCGGCACCGGGGAGCTGTTTTTT
CASRRHTGGRGTGELFF
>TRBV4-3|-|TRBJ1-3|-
TGCGCCAGCAGCTACGGACAAATCTCTGGAAACACCATATATTTT
CASSYGQISGNTIYF
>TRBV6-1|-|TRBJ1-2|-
TGTGCCAGCAGTGAACCATCACTGGGGCGGTCCTATGGCTACACCTTC
CASSEPSLGRSYGYTF
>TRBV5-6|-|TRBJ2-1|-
TGTGCCAGCAGCTTGGGACTACCGCGCGGCAATGAGCAGTTCTTC
CASSLGLPRGNEQFF
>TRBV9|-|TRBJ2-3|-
TGTGCCAGCAGCCCCATGGCGGGCAGACCTTTCACAGATACGCAGTATTTT
CASSPMAGRPFTDTQYF
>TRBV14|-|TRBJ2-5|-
TGTGCCAGCAGCCAAGGTCCCCCAGCGGGTGATCAAGAGACCCAGTACTTC
CASSQGPPAGDQETQYF
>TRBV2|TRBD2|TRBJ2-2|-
TGTGCCAGCAGTGAACGGCTAGCGGCGAACACCGGGGAGCTGTTTTTT
CASSERLAANTGELFF
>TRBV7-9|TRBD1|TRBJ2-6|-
TGTGCCAGCACAGGGACAGCTCCCCACTCTGGGGCCAACGTCCTGACTTTC
CASTGTAPHSGANVLTF